This TCR beta chain was recovered during a study of blood T cell repertoires in COVID-19. About the study: Acute-phase and convalescent COVID-19 samples originated in the United States, Italy and Spain. From T cells, B-cell-depleted T cells, or PBMCs came the material, which was cDNA or gDNA.

Per the original methods: Amplified reference gene primers provided the basis for estimating nucleated cell counts. Profiling relied on immunoSEQ multiplex PCR, and the TCRdb table lists in-frame clones only, not all of them. V and J calls and clone size are copied from that table; D and trimming were computed from the DNA. Among about 75,000 clones listed, about four fifths were seen once. V was clipped by 2 bases and J by 2 bases, with 7 bases between them. The CDR3 is 13 amino acids. Looked up from germline, CDR1 is MNHNY and CDR2 is SVGAGI (reference sequence). The source is a woman of 80 years or more with active or convalescent COVID-19. The rearrangement joins TRBV6-6 to TRBJ2-7; the D gene is possibly TRBD2 (5 bases). The sequencing sample was made of peripheral blood. CDR3: CASSYPGTYEQYF. DNA of the CDR3: TGTGCCAGCAGTTACCCGGGGACCTACGAGCAGTACTTC.